This is a list of T cell receptor beta chains from one sample in a study of T-cell reconstitution after alpha-beta-depleted transplantation in children. TCRdb re-called the PCR reads with MiXCR, one entry per CDR3 protein. This table has about 540,000 distinct CDR3 sequences, about a sixth appearing once. Source: PBMCs from the stem cell graft donor, taken from the stem cell graft. Source of these receptors: a human donor who donated a stem cell graft to a child with acute lymphoblastic leukemia. The CDR3 runs from the conserved cysteine through the conserved F or W. The D gene is left open where the match is weak. Where a row states a size, it is once, few, many or the class of an expanded clone; other rows omit it.

CDR3aa	CDR3nt	d_gene	abundance	v_gene	j_gene
CASSFSSSVSKNIQYF	TGTGCCAGCAGCTTCTCCTCTAGCGTGTCCAAAAACATTCAGTACTTC	NA	few	TRBV7-8	TRBJ2-4
CASSYLETEAFF	TGTGCCAGCAGCTATCTAGAAACTGAAGCTTTCTTT	NA	few	TRBV11-2	TRBJ1-1
CASSSITGAETQYF	TGTGCCAGCAGTTCGATCACAGGGGCTGAGACCCAGTACTTC	TRBD1	NA	TRBV6-5	TRBJ2-5
CSVEHSSGNTIYF	TGCAGCGTTGAACACAGCTCTGGAAACACCATATATTTT	NA	NA	TRBV29-1	TRBJ1-3
CSVRVAGYVEKLFF	TGCAGCGTTCGCGTTGCAGGGTATGTCGAAAAACTGTTTTTT	NA	few	TRBV29-1	TRBJ1-4
CASSQQSGYNSPLHF	TGTGCCAGCAGCCAACAATCGGGGTACAATTCACCCCTCCACTTT	NA	NA	TRBV4-2	TRBJ1-6
CASRGQESYGYTF	TGTGCCAGCAGAGGACAGGAGTCCTATGGCTACACCTTC	TRBD1	NA	TRBV7-9	TRBJ1-2
CSARDLSGTSYNEQFF	TGCAGTGCTAGAGATCTTTCAGGGACTTCCTACAATGAGCAGTTCTTC	NA	few	TRBV20-1	TRBJ2-1
CSARGFTYNEQFF	TGCAGCGCTCGCGGATTTACCTACAATGAGCAGTTCTTC	NA	few	TRBV20-1	TRBJ2-1
CSARDGGTGLLYEQYF	TGCAGTGCTAGAGACGGCGGGACAGGGTTGCTCTACGAGCAGTACTTC	TRBD1	few	TRBV20-1	TRBJ2-7
CASSPGTANEKLFF	TGTGCCAGCAGTCCCGGGACAGCTAATGAAAAACTGTTTTTT	TRBD1	many	TRBV12-3/TRBV12-4	TRBJ1-4
CSASGGLAGATDTQYF	TGCAGTGCTAGTGGGGGACTAGCGGGGGCCACAGATACGCAGTATTTT	TRBD2	few	TRBV20-1	TRBJ2-3
CASSLSHRVYGSYEQYF	TGTGCCAGCAGTTTATCCCACAGGGTTTACGGCTCCTACGAGCAGTACTTC	NA	NA	TRBV28	TRBJ2-7
CAGPRGSEGENSPLHF	TGTGCCGGCCCACGAGGGTCCGAGGGTGAAAATTCACCCCTCCACTTT	NA	NA	TRBV5-6	TRBJ1-6
CASAASPGGAQETQYF	TGTGCTAGTGCCGCCTCACCGGGAGGGGCCCAAGAGACCCAGTACTTC	TRBD2	few	TRBV12-5	TRBJ2-5
CSALVPGGAYEQYF	TGCAGCGCCCTAGTACCTGGCGGGGCCTACGAGCAGTACTTC	NA	NA	TRBV29-1	TRBJ2-7
CASSLAEGQPQHF	TGCGCCAGCAGCTTGGCCGAAGGGCAGCCCCAGCATTTT	NA	NA	TRBV5-1	TRBJ1-5
CATSDPSSPTYEQYF	TGTGCCACCAGTGACCCCTCAAGTCCAACCTACGAGCAGTACTTC	NA	NA	TRBV24-1	TRBJ2-7
CASSQPRNEQFF	TGCGCCAGCAGCCAACCCCGCAATGAGCAGTTCTTC	NA	once	TRBV4-1	TRBJ2-1
CASSQGQASNTEAFF	TGCGCCAGCAGCCAAGGTCAGGCATCGAACACTGAAGCTTTCTTT	NA	few	TRBV4-1	TRBJ1-1
CASSPHNTDTQYF	TGTGCCAGCAGCCCGCATAACACAGATACGCAGTATTTT	NA	NA	TRBV6-1	TRBJ2-3
CASSLRQDAEAFF	TGTGCCAGCAGCTTACGACAGGACGCTGAAGCTTTCTTT	NA	few	TRBV7-9	TRBJ1-1
CATASTGSSYNEQFF	TGCGCCACTGCGTCGACAGGGAGCTCCTACAATGAGCAGTTCTTC	TRBD1	few	TRBV4-1	TRBJ2-1
CAISSLREQYF	TGTGCCATCAGTTCTCTTCGCGAGCAGTACTTC	NA	few	TRBV10-3	TRBJ2-7
CASSLKGTTSTDTQYF	TGTGCCAGCAGCTTAAAAGGGACTACTAGCACAGATACGCAGTATTTT	TRBD2	NA	TRBV7-3	TRBJ2-3
CSVEIQGASIGELFF	TGCAGCGTTGAAATTCAGGGGGCATCTATCGGGGAGCTGTTTTTT	TRBD1	NA	TRBV29-1	TRBJ2-2
CASRTRQALYEQYF	TGTGCCAGCAGGACCCGACAGGCCCTCTACGAGCAGTACTTC	NA	NA	TRBV11-2	TRBJ2-7
CSGGQTNYGYTF	TGCAGCGGGGGACAGACTAACTATGGCTACACCTTC	TRBD1	few	TRBV29-1	TRBJ1-2
CASSGTLTDTQYF	TGTGCCAGCAGCGGGACCCTCACAGATACGCAGTATTTT	NA	NA	TRBV2	TRBJ2-3
CAWSVYRVSEAFF	TGTGCCTGGAGTGTATACAGGGTATCTGAAGCTTTCTTT	NA	few	TRBV30	TRBJ1-1
CASDTGLVVPRTQYF	TGTGCCAGCGATACAGGGCTGGTTGTCCCGAGGACCCAGTACTTC	NA	few	TRBV12-3/TRBV12-4	TRBJ2-5
CASTSDVRYEQYF	TGTGCCAGCACCTCAGACGTACGCTACGAGCAGTACTTC	NA	many	TRBV6-5	TRBJ2-7
CATSDTRGHNEQFF	TGTGCCACCAGTGATACCAGGGGGCACAATGAGCAGTTCTTC	TRBD1	NA	TRBV24-1	TRBJ2-1
CASSPIQGMAYNEQFF	TGTGCCAGCAGCCCTATACAAGGGATGGCCTACAATGAGCAGTTCTTC	NA	few	TRBV11-2	TRBJ2-1
CASSWMRGGGNTEAFF	TGTGCCAGCAGCTGGATGCGAGGGGGCGGGAACACTGAAGCTTTCTTT	TRBD1	few	TRBV7-2	TRBJ1-1
CASSFQSNTEAFF	TGTGCCAGCAGCTTTCAGTCGAACACTGAAGCTTTCTTT	NA	NA	TRBV5-6	TRBJ1-1
CASSFWDSPSFF	TGTGCCAGCAGCTTTTGGGACTCTCCTTCGTTCTTC	NA	NA	TRBV5-5	TRBJ2-1
CASSQDWVKRVTDTQYF	TGTGCCAGCAGCCAAGATTGGGTCAAGCGGGTCACAGATACGCAGTATTTT	NA	NA	TRBV3-1	TRBJ2-3
CASSPRDRTGELFF	TGTGCCAGCTCACCACGGGACAGGACCGGGGAGCTGTTTTTT	TRBD1	NA	TRBV18	TRBJ2-2
CASSAQVPGLAGGYNEQFF	TGTGCCAGCAGCGCACAAGTCCCGGGACTAGCGGGAGGGTACAATGAGCAGTTCTTC	TRBD2	NA	TRBV9	TRBJ2-1
CASRPHSNQPQHF	TGTGCCAGCAGGCCACACAGCAATCAGCCCCAGCATTTT	NA	NA	TRBV28	TRBJ1-5
CSVGRTGPRWTEAFF	TGCAGCGTTGGGAGGACAGGGCCCCGGTGGACTGAAGCTTTCTTT	TRBD1	few	TRBV29-1	TRBJ1-1
CASSYSLGAMNTEAFF	TGTGCCAGCAGTTACTCCCTGGGAGCGATGAACACTGAAGCTTTCTTT	NA	few	TRBV6-5	TRBJ1-1
CASSVDPLGREYTDTQYF	TGTGCCAGCAGCGTAGATCCCCTAGGGCGGGAATACACAGATACGCAGTATTTT	NA	NA	TRBV9	TRBJ2-3